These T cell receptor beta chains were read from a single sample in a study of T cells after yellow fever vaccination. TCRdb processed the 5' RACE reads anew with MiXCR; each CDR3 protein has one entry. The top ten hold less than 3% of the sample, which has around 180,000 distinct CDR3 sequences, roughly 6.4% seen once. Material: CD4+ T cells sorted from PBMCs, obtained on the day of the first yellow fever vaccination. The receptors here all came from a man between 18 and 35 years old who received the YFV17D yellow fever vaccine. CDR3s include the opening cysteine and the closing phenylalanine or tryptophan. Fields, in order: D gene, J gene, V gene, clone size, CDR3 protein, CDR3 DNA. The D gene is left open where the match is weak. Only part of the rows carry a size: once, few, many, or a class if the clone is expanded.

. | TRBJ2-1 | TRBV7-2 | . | CASSLEPGYEQFF | TGTGCCAGCAGCTTAGAACCGGGGTATGAGCAGTTCTTC
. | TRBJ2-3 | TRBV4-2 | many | CASSQRGGADPTDTQYF | TGTGCCAGCAGCCAGCGTGGGGGAGCGGACCCCACAGATACGCAGTATTTT
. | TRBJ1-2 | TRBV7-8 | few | CASSPMVSGTNYGYTF | TGTGCCAGCAGCCCGATGGTTAGCGGAACTAACTATGGCTACACCTTC
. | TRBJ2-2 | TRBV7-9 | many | CASSAARQLANTGELFF | TGTGCCAGCAGCGCAGCGCGACAGCTAGCGAACACCGGGGAGCTGTTTTTT
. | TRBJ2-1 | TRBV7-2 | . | CASRLISGTEQFF | TGTGCCAGCAGGTTAATTAGCGGTACTGAGCAGTTCTTC
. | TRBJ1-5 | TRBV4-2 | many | CASSQVGQPQHF | TGTGCCAGCAGCCAAGTCGGTCAGCCCCAGCATTTT
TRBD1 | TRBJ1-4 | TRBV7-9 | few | CASSTSKIGQGIEKLFF | TGTGCCAGCAGCACATCGAAAATCGGACAGGGGATTGAAAAACTGTTTTTT
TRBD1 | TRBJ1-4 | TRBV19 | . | CASTGQGGEKLFF | TGTGCCAGCACAGGACAGGGAGGGGAAAAACTGTTTTTT
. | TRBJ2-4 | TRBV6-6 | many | CASRLVVVNIQYF | TGTGCCAGTAGACTGGTAGTCGTGAACATTCAGTACTTC
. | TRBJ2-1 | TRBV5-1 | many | CASSPDRGTGDEQFF | TGCGCCAGCAGCCCGGACAGAGGTACGGGTGATGAGCAGTTCTTC
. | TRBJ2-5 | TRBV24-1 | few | CATGETAQETQYF | TGTGCCACCGGTGAGACAGCCCAAGAGACCCAGTACTTC
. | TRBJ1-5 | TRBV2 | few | CASKEDVQRNQPQHF | TGTGCCAGCAAGGAGGACGTTCAACGCAATCAGCCCCAGCATTTT
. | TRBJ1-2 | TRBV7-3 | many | CASSLNGGYGYTF | TGTGCCAGCAGCTTAAATGGGGGGTATGGCTACACCTTC
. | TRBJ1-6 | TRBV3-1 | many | CASSQAIVSPLHF | TGTGCCAGCAGCCAAGCCATCGTCTCACCCCTCCACTTT